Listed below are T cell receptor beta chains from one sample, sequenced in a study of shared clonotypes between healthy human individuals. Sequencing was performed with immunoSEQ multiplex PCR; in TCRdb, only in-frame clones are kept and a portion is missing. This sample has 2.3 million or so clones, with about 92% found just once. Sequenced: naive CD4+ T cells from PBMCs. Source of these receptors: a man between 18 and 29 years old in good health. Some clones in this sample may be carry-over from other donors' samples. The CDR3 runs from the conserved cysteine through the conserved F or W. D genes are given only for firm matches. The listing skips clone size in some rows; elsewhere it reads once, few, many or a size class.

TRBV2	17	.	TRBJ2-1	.	CASSEANVWGSYNEQFF	TGTGCCAGCAGTGAAGCTAATGTCTGGGGCTCCTACAATGAGCAGTTCTTC
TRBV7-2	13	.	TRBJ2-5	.	CASSYRDGETQYF	TGTGCCAGCAGCTACAGGGACGGAGAGACCCAGTACTTC
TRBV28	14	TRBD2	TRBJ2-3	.	CASSSPSGRDTQYF	TGTGCCAGCAGTTCCCCGAGCGGGAGAGATACGCAGTATTTT
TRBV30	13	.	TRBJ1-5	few	CAWATQGFQPQHF	TGTGCCTGGGCCACTCAGGGATTTCAGCCCCAGCATTTT
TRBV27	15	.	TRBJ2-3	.	CASSEHLLNTDTQYF	TGTGCCAGCAGCGAGCACCTCCTCAACACAGATACGCAGTATTTT
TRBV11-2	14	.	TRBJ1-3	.	CASSLNVAGNTIYF	TGTGCCAGCAGCTTAAATGTAGCTGGAAACACCATATATTTT
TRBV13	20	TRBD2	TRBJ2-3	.	CASSSENGLAGGSGTDTQYF	TGTGCCAGCAGCTCGGAAAATGGGCTAGCGGGAGGGAGTGGGACAGATACGCAGTATTTT
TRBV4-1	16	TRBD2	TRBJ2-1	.	CASSHPGGRVMGEQFF	TGCGCCAGCAGCCACCCCGGCGGGAGGGTCATGGGTGAGCAGTTCTTC
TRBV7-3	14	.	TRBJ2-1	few	CASSPGQSYNEQFF	TGTGCCAGCAGCCCCGGACAATCCTACAATGAGCAGTTCTTC
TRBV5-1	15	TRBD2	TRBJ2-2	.	CASGGLAGKTGELFF	TGCGCCAGCGGGGGACTAGCGGGAAAAACCGGGGAGCTGTTTTTT
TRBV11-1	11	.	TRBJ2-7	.	CASRGVGGQYF	TGTGCCAGCAGGGGAGTTGGAGGGCAGTACTTC
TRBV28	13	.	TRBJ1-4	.	CASSAPGDEKLFF	TGTGCCAGCAGTGCCCCCGGTGATGAAAAACTGTTTTTT
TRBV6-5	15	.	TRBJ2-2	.	CASSYRRADTGELFF	TGTGCCAGCAGTTACCGCAGGGCGGACACCGGGGAGCTGTTTTTT
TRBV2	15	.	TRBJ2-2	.	CASSGGRGNTGELFF	TGTGCCAGCAGTGGGGGGCGGGGAAACACCGGGGAGCTGTTTTTT
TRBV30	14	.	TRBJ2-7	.	CAWTPGPSPYEQYF	TGTGCCTGGACCCCGGGCCCTTCCCCCTACGAGCAGTACTTC
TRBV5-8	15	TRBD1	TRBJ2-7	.	CASSLGTGEFYEQYF	TGTGCCAGCAGCTTGGGGACAGGGGAGTTCTACGAGCAGTACTTC
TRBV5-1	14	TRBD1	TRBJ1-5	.	CASSSGQGNQPQHF	TGCGCCAGCAGCTCGGGACAGGGGAATCAGCCCCAGCATTTT
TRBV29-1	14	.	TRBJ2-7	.	CSVEDPSRGHEQYF	TGCAGCGTTGAAGATCCATCGAGGGGTCACGAGCAGTACTTC
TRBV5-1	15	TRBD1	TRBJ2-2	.	CASSSGTGEAGELFF	TGCGCCAGCAGCTCCGGGACAGGGGAGGCCGGGGAGCTGTTTTTT
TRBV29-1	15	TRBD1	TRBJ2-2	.	CSVEGGQGVSGELFF	TGCAGCGTTGAAGGTGGTCAGGGGGTGTCCGGGGAGCTGTTTTTT
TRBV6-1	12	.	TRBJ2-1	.	CASRPSYNEQFF	TGTGCCAGCAGGCCGTCCTACAATGAGCAGTTCTTC
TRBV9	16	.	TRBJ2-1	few	CASSAGGGSSYNEQFF	TGTGCCAGCAGCGCCGGGGGCGGGAGCTCCTACAATGAGCAGTTCTTC
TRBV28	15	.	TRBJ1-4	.	CASRDYRATNEKLFF	TGTGCCAGCAGGGATTACAGGGCAACTAATGAAAAACTGTTTTTT
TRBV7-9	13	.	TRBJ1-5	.	CASNSGGNQPQHF	TGTGCCAGCAACTCAGGCGGGAATCAGCCCCAGCATTTT
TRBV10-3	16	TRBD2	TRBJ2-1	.	CAIKTSGMETYNEQFF	TGTGCCATCAAGACTAGCGGGATGGAAACCTACAATGAGCAGTTCTTC
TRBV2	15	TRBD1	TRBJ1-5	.	CASRKDRGSNQPQHF	TGTGCCAGCAGAAAAGACAGGGGGAGCAATCAGCCCCAGCATTTT
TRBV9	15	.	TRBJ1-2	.	CASSVLGRMDYGYTF	TGTGCCAGCAGCGTATTAGGTCGGATGGACTATGGCTACACCTTC
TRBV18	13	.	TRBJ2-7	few	CASSPGSSYEQYF	TGTGCCAGCTCACCAGGGAGCTCCTACGAGCAGTACTTC
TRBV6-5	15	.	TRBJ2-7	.	CASTPSGAGLYEQYF	TGTGCCAGCACCCCCTCCGGGGCAGGGCTCTACGAGCAGTACTTC
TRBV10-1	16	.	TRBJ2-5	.	CASSEYVSGFPETQYF	TGCGCCAGCAGTGAATACGTTAGCGGTTTCCCGGAGACCCAGTACTTC
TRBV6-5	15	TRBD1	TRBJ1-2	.	CASHNPGQGDYGYTF	TGTGCCAGCCATAATCCGGGACAGGGGGACTATGGCTACACCTTC
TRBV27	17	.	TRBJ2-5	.	CASSRTQLAGAQETQYF	TGTGCCAGCAGTCGCACCCAGCTTGCCGGTGCCCAAGAGACCCAGTACTTC
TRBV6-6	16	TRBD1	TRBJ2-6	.	CASRRTGSSGANVLTF	TGTGCCAGCAGAAGGACAGGCTCCTCTGGGGCCAACGTCCTGACTTTC
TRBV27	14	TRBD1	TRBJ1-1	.	CASSQTTGRTEAFF	TGTGCCAGCAGTCAAACGACAGGGAGGACTGAAGCTTTCTTT
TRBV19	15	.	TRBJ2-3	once	CASSISAGAADTQYF	TGTGCCAGTAGTATATCCGCAGGGGCGGCAGATACGCAGTATTTT
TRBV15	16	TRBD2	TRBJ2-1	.	CATSASSGGSPNEQFF	TGTGCCACCAGCGCCAGTTCGGGAGGGAGCCCCAATGAGCAGTTCTTC
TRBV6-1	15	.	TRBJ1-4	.	CASSESDVTNEKLFF	TGTGCCAGCAGTGAAAGTGATGTAACTAATGAAAAACTGTTTTTT
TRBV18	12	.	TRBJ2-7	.	CASSPTDYEQYF	TGTGCCAGCTCACCTACAGACTACGAGCAGTACTTC
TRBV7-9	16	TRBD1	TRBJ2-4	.	CASSGRDRLAKNIQYF	TGTGCCAGCAGCGGCCGGGACAGGCTAGCCAAAAACATTCAGTACTTC
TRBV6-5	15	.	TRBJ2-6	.	CASSQGSSGANVLTF	TGTGCCAGCAGTCAGGGGAGCTCTGGGGCCAACGTCCTGACTTTC
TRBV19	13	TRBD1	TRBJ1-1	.	CASRRDRGSEAFF	TGTGCCAGTAGAAGGGACAGGGGTTCTGAAGCTTTCTTT
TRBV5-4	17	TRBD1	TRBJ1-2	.	CASSSPGQGAVVYGYTF	TGTGCCAGCAGCTCCCCGGGACAGGGGGCGGTGGTCTATGGCTACACCTTC
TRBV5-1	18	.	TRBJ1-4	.	CASSSRSLTGTSGEKLFF	TGCGCCAGCAGCTCAAGAAGTCTTACCGGGACATCTGGTGAAAAACTGTTTTTT
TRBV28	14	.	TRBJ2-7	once	CASSPGTIQYEQYF	TGTGCCAGCAGTCCCGGGACCATCCAATACGAGCAGTACTTC
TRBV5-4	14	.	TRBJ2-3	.	CASSVDMAGDTQYF	TGTGCCAGCAGCGTCGACATGGCGGGAGATACGCAGTATTTT
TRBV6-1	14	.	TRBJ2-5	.	CASNLGGSGETQYF	TGTGCCAGCAACCTAGGAGGGTCAGGGGAGACCCAGTACTTC
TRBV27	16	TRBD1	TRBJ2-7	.	CASSFGRGQGAYEQYF	TGTGCCAGCAGTTTTGGAAGAGGGCAGGGGGCTTACGAGCAGTACTTC
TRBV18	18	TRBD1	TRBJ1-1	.	CASSPFGQGIAQNTEAFF	TGTGCCAGCTCCCCTTTCGGACAGGGGATAGCGCAGAACACTGAAGCTTTCTTT